The rows below give T cell receptor beta chains drawn from one sample of a study of OX40 agonist ivuxolimab in advanced cancers. Sequencing was performed with immunoSEQ multiplex PCR; in TCRdb, only in-frame clones are kept and a portion is missing. The table records approximately 47,000 clones, roughly 90% of them present only once. This specimen was CD4+ or CD8+ T cells sorted from blood, taken in a trial of the OX40 agonist ivuxolimab. These receptors all stem from an adult with an advanced solid tumor such as melanoma, head and neck, liver or kidney cancer. Both conserved end residues are part of each CDR3. The D gene is left open where the match is weak. Clone size appears in some rows only: once, few, many, or a class for an expanded clone.

D gene	J gene	V gene	CDR3 length	clone size	CDR3 DNA	CDR3 protein
NA	TRBJ2-1	TRBV27	14	NA	TGTGCCAGCAGGACAGTTGGATCCCACAATGAGCAGTTCTTC	CASRTVGSHNEQFF
NA	TRBJ2-2	TRBV10-3	11	NA	TGTGCCAGCACAGGGTCGGGGGAGCTGTTTTTT	CASTGSGELFF
NA	TRBJ1-5	TRBV28	16	NA	TGTGCCAGCAGTTTTGGGCTGTTAGGCCCCAATCAGCCCCAGCATTTT	CASSFGLLGPNQPQHF
TRBD1	TRBJ1-1	TRBV7-9	13	NA	TGTGCCAACGAGGACAGGTCGGACACTGAAGCTTTCTTT	CANEDRSDTEAFF
TRBD2	TRBJ2-5	TRBV7-7	17	NA	TGTGCCAGCAGCTCCGGGACTAGCGGGGGGGCTCAAGAGACCCAGTACTTC	CASSSGTSGGAQETQYF
NA	TRBJ2-5	TRBV7-9	13	NA	TGTGCCAGCAGCACCGGAATGCAAGAGACCCAGTACTTC	CASSTGMQETQYF
TRBD2	TRBJ2-7	TRBV7-2	14	NA	TGTGCCAGCAGCTCGACTAGCGGGGGGAGCGAGCAGTACTTC	CASSSTSGGSEQYF
NA	TRBJ2-7	TRBV6-6	14	NA	TGTGCCAGCAGTTACTCGGCAGGCGTTGTCGAGCAGTACTTC	CASSYSAGVVEQYF
TRBD1	TRBJ2-5	TRBV19	15	NA	TGTGCCAGTAGCAATAGGGGACAGGGAGAGGAGACCCAGTACTTC	CASSNRGQGEETQYF
NA	TRBJ1-1	TRBV30	11	NA	TGTGCCTGGAGATCAGGACTCGGAGCTTTCTTT	CAWRSGLGAFF
NA	TRBJ2-1	TRBV6-6	16	NA	TGTGCCAGCAGTCCCACACAGTATCCCACCCTCAATGAGCAGTTCTTC	CASSPTQYPTLNEQFF
NA	TRBJ2-2	TRBV6-5	16	NA	TGTGCCAGCAGTTACTCTCTGGGGGGGGCGACCGGGGAGCTGTTTTTT	CASSYSLGGATGELFF
NA	TRBJ2-7	TRBV29-1	14	NA	TGCAGCGTTGATGGGGCAGGGGAAGGGAGGGAGCAGTACTTC	CSVDGAGEGREQYF
TRBD2	TRBJ2-7	TRBV27	16	NA	TGTGCCAGCAGTTTATCCAGCGGGGGGCTAACCTACGAGCAGTACTTC	CASSLSSGGLTYEQYF
NA	TRBJ2-1	TRBV10-1	14	NA	TGCGCCAGCAGTTCCGGGACTCTTGACAATGAGCAGTTCTTC	CASSSGTLDNEQFF
NA	TRBJ1-1	TRBV4-2	15	NA	TGTGCCAGCAGCCAAGAGTCGGCGGTGAACACTGAAGCTTTCTTT	CASSQESAVNTEAFF
TRBD1	TRBJ1-2	TRBV30	14	NA	TGTGCCTGGACCCCAGAACAGGGGCCCTATGGCTACACCTTC	CAWTPEQGPYGYTF
NA	TRBJ1-1	TRBV7-3	13	once	TGTGCCAGCAGCTTAATGGGGGCTGGTGAAGCTTTCTTT	CASSLMGAGEAFF
NA	TRBJ2-5	TRBV30	12	once	TGTGCCTGGAGTGTTTACCAAGAGACCCAGTACTTC	CAWSVYQETQYF
TRBD1	TRBJ1-2	TRBV16	17	NA	TGTGCCAGCAGCCACTCCGGGACAGGGGAATGGATTGATGGCTACACCTTC	CASSHSGTGEWIDGYTF
NA	TRBJ1-2	TRBV10-3	12	NA	TGTGCCATCACCTGGGACGGTGATGGCTACACCTTC	CAITWDGDGYTF
NA	TRBJ2-7	TRBV27	13	once	TGTGCCAGCAGCCCCCACAGGGACTACGAGCAGTACTTC	CASSPHRDYEQYF
TRBD1	TRBJ1-6	TRBV30	16	once	TGTGCCTGGAGTAGGGACAGACTCTCCTATAATTCACCCCTCCACTTT	CAWSRDRLSYNSPLHF
NA	TRBJ2-2	TRBV7-2	18	NA	TGTGCCAGCACCTCTCGGATCGCGGGGCCCGCGAACACCGGGGAGCTGTTTTTT	CASTSRIAGPANTGELFF
NA	TRBJ1-5	TRBV28	18	NA	TGTGCCAGCAGTTACCCGGGTCAAAACATTAATAGCAATCAGCCCCAGCATTTT	CASSYPGQNINSNQPQHF
TRBD1	TRBJ2-2	TRBV6-4	16	NA	TGTGCCAGCAGTACGTTTACAGGGGGCGGCCCCGGGGAGCTGTTTTTT	CASSTFTGGGPGELFF
NA	TRBJ1-1	TRBV9	15	NA	TGTGCCAGCAGCGCCGAATCCACAGGGACCACTGAAGCTTTCTTT	CASSAESTGTTEAFF
NA	TRBJ1-2	TRBV19	11	NA	TGTGCCAGCGACGGGCTCTATGGCTACACCTTC	CASDGLYGYTF
NA	TRBJ1-4	TRBV6-5	15	NA	TGTGCCAGCAGTTACTCGGGGGCAACTAATGAAAAACTGTTTTTT	CASSYSGATNEKLFF
TRBD1	TRBJ1-2	TRBV5-4	14	NA	TGTGCCAGCAGGATACAGGGGGCCATCGAAGGCTACACCTTC	CASRIQGAIEGYTF
TRBD1	TRBJ1-6	TRBV28	15	NA	TGTGCCAGCAGTTTCGGGAAGGGGGCAAATTCACCCCTCCACTTT	CASSFGKGANSPLHF